This T cell receptor (beta chain) emerged from a study of blood T cell repertoires in COVID-19. The method was immunoSEQ multiplex PCR; TCRdb's version includes in-frame clones alone and lacks a portion of them. Of 150,000 to 200,000 clones in the sample, 80% to 90% were seen once. It was during active infection that Seattle patients were enrolled and then longitudinally followed. V shed 3 bases and J 5 bases; nucleotides not matched to a gene: 15. Germline values: CDR1 SGDLS, CDR2 YYNGEE. The CDR3 totals 19 residues. This chain connects TRBV9 to TRBJ2-5, with 14 bases matching TRBD2. Specimen: peripheral blood. The sequence came from a woman aged 55-69 years with COVID-19, enrolled during active disease. As DNA, the CDR3 is TGTGCCAGCAGCGCGGGACTAGCGGGAGAAGGGGGTCCAAGGGAGACCCAGTACTTC. Its translation is CASSAGLAGEGGPRETQYF.